The present T cell receptor beta chain was sequenced within a study of OX40 agonist ivuxolimab in advanced cancers. Germline CDR1 and CDR2: GTSNPN and SVGIG (reference sequence). Losses at the gene ends were 4 bases for V and 6 bases for J; bases not matched to a gene: 5. This CDR3 is 14 amino acids long. In this sample, this clone turned up a few times. The data were produced by immunoSEQ multiplex PCR, yet TCRdb's version contains in-frame clones alone and is incomplete. The sample lists 25,000 to 35,000 clones, 65% to 75% seen once, with around 12% in the top ten. This specimen consisted of CD4+ or CD8+ T cells sorted from blood, obtained in a trial of the OX40 agonist ivuxolimab. The chain employs TRBV30 and TRBJ1-6; 8 bases are shared with TRBD1. This receptor was identified in an adult with an advanced solid tumor such as melanoma, head and neck, liver or kidney cancer. The CDR3, as DNA: TGTGCCTGGACACAGGACAGGGCTAATTCACCCCTCCACTTT. It encodes CAWTQDRANSPLHF.